This is a list of T cell receptor beta chains from one sample in a study of blood T cell repertoires in COVID-19. Method: immunoSEQ multiplex PCR; TCRdb's copy keeps in-frame clones and lacks some. The table includes approximately 210,000 clones, roughly 84% detected once. Sequenced input: peripheral blood. These receptors originate from a woman older than 75 with acute or convalescent COVID-19. CDR3s include the opening cysteine and the closing phenylalanine or tryptophan. D genes are given only for firm matches. Not every row has a clone size; where given, it reads once, few, many or a size class.

j_call d_call v_call clone_size cdr3_aa cdr3_nt
TRBJ1-4 . TRBV28 . CASSPNKNEKLFF TGTGCCAGCAGCCCGAACAAGAATGAAAAACTGTTTTTT
TRBJ1-2 . TRBV12-3/TRBV12-4 few CASSLRDASGYTF TGTGCCAGCAGCTTGCGGGACGCGTCTGGCTACACCTTC
TRBJ2-1 TRBD2 TRBV29-1 few CSVERRGGLPYNEQFF TGCAGCGTTGAAAGGCGGGGGGGCCTCCCTTACAATGAGCAGTTCTTC
TRBJ2-7 . TRBV5-1 . CASSSDPGSAYEQYF TGCGCCAGCAGCTCAGATCCGGGGTCCGCCTACGAGCAGTACTTC
TRBJ1-2 TRBD1 TRBV25-1 . CASSPQTGFGYTF TGTGCCAGCAGTCCTCAGACAGGGTTTGGCTACACCTTC
TRBJ1-3 TRBD1 TRBV15 few CATSRERTGPGNTIYF TGTGCCACCAGCAGAGAAAGGACAGGGCCAGGAAACACCATATATTTT
TRBJ2-7 TRBD1 TRBV10-3 . CAITGRDRDRGGEQYF TGTGCCATCACCGGTCGAGACCGGGACAGGGGTGGCGAGCAGTACTTC
TRBJ1-2 . TRBV7-2 . CASSLGLAGPYGYTF TGTGCCAGCAGCTTAGGCTTGGCGGGCCCCTATGGCTACACCTTC
TRBJ2-7 TRBD1 TRBV5-5 . CASSQDRTSYEQYF TGTGCCAGCAGCCAGGACAGGACGTCTTACGAGCAGTACTTC
TRBJ1-2 TRBD1 TRBV6-5 few CASSPGTGGDYGYTF TGTGCCAGCAGTCCCGGGACAGGGGGCGACTATGGCTACACCTTC
TRBJ2-5 . TRBV6-5 . CASSHPGTPQYF TGTGCCAGCAGTCACCCCGGGACACCCCAGTACTTC
TRBJ1-1 . TRBV5-6 . CASSLERGTEAFF TGTGCCAGCAGCTTGGAAAGGGGGACTGAAGCTTTCTTT
TRBJ2-7 . TRBV3-1/TRBV3-2 . CASSQVTSYEQYF TGTGCCAGCAGCCAAGTGACATCGTACGAGCAGTACTTC
TRBJ2-7 TRBD1 TRBV7-9 . CASSTTGGRGYEQYF TGTGCCAGCAGCACCACAGGGGGCCGAGGTTACGAGCAGTACTTC
TRBJ1-4 . TRBV27 . CASSLGGLTNEKLFF TGTGCCAGCAGTTTAGGGGGGTTAACTAATGAAAAACTGTTTTTT
TRBJ1-1 . TRBV5-4 . CASSLTGSKDTEAFF TGTGCCAGCAGCTTGACAGGGAGTAAGGACACTGAAGCTTTCTTT
TRBJ2-7 . TRBV2 once CASSVQGNFNYEQYF TGTGCCAGCAGTGTACAGGGAAACTTCAACTACGAGCAGTACTTC
TRBJ2-1 . TRBV19 . CASSPGWRSEQFF TGTGCCAGTTCCCCAGGGTGGCGGAGTGAGCAGTTCTTC
TRBJ2-2 TRBD2 TRBV7-9 . CASSPTSGDTGELFF TGTGCCAGCAGCCCAACTAGCGGCGACACCGGGGAGCTGTTTTTT
TRBJ2-3 . TRBV9 . CASSVALSTDTQYF TGTGCCAGCAGCGTTGCTCTAAGCACAGATACGCAGTATTTT
TRBJ2-7 TRBD2 TRBV10-3 . CAISEPSGSGGQYF TGTGCCATCAGTGAGCCTAGCGGGAGCGGGGGGCAGTACTTC
TRBJ2-3 . TRBV7-2 few CASSDGISTDTQYF TGTGCCAGCAGCGACGGGATAAGCACAGATACGCAGTATTTT
TRBJ2-1 TRBD2 TRBV28 . CAIFSGGAASNEQFF TGTGCCATCTTTAGCGGGGGGGCCGCCTCCAATGAGCAGTTCTTC
TRBJ1-1 TRBD1 TRBV6-5 . CASSIGQGLNTEAFF TGTGCCAGCAGTATTGGACAGGGGCTTAACACTGAAGCTTTCTTT
TRBJ1-3 TRBD1 TRBV3-1/TRBV3-2 . CASSLGTGKAGNTIYF TGTGCCAGCAGCCTCGGGACAGGGAAGGCTGGAAACACCATATATTTT
TRBJ1-2 TRBD1 TRBV7-9 . CASSFWTGGDGYTF TGTGCCAGCAGCTTTTGGACAGGGGGAGATGGCTACACCTTC
TRBJ1-5 . TRBV10-3 once CAISESTQGGRPQHF TGTGCCATCAGTGAGTCGACCCAGGGAGGTCGGCCCCAGCATTTT
TRBJ2-4 . TRBV19 . CASSPRDFKNIQYF TGTGCCAGTAGTCCCCGGGACTTTAAAAACATTCAGTACTTC
TRBJ1-2 TRBD1 TRBV28 . CASSRYGQGYGYTF TGTGCCAGCAGTCGATACGGACAGGGCTATGGCTACACCTTC
TRBJ2-7 . TRBV5-1 . CASSSEDSYEQYF TGCGCCAGCAGCTCGGAGGACAGCTACGAGCAGTACTTC
TRBJ1-4 . TRBV7-9 once CASSLVGGNEKLFF TGTGCCAGCAGCTTAGTGGGGGGAAATGAAAAACTGTTTTTT
TRBJ1-5 TRBD1 TRBV7-2 . CASSWGQGEGQPQHF TGTGCCAGCAGCTGGGGACAGGGAGAGGGCCAGCCCCAGCATTTT
TRBJ2-3 . TRBV7-9 . CASSLGVSRGYRTDTQYF TGTGCCAGCAGCTTAGGGGTTTCCAGGGGATATCGCACAGATACGCAGTATTTT
TRBJ1-1 . TRBV19 . CASSIERGKGTEAFF TGTGCCAGTAGTATAGAAAGAGGGAAGGGCACTGAAGCTTTCTTT
TRBJ1-2 TRBD1 TRBV12-3/TRBV12-4 . CASSTTGGYGYTF TGTGCCAGCAGTACAACAGGGGGGTATGGCTACACCTTC
TRBJ1-5 . TRBV12-3/TRBV12-4 . CASSLANRVQHF TGTGCCAGCAGTTTGGCGAACAGGGTCCAGCATTTT
TRBJ2-3 . TRBV7-9 . CASSLLAQSTDTQYF TGTGCCAGCAGCTTGCTAGCGCAGAGCACAGATACGCAGTATTTT
TRBJ2-3 TRBD2 TRBV5-1 . CASSLVSGGAGTDTQYF TGCGCCAGCAGCTTGGTTAGCGGGGGGGCCGGCACAGATACGCAGTATTTT
TRBJ1-6 . TRBV14 . CASSQPGPNSPLHF TGTGCCAGCAGCCAACCGGGTCCTAATTCACCCCTCCACTTT
TRBJ1-5 TRBD1 TRBV7-6 . CASDGTGYNQPQHF TGTGCCAGCGATGGGACAGGTTACAATCAGCCCCAGCATTTT
TRBJ1-1 . TRBV7-2 few CASKPIQGKNTEAFF TGTGCCAGCAAACCAATCCAGGGGAAGAACACTGAAGCTTTCTTT
TRBJ2-1 . TRBV9 . CASSVELPGNEQFF TGTGCCAGCAGCGTAGAACTCCCGGGCAATGAGCAGTTCTTC
TRBJ2-7 . TRBV4-1 . CASSQGTNYPPYEQYF TGCGCCAGCAGCCAAGGAACAAACTACCCTCCCTACGAGCAGTACTTC
TRBJ2-5 TRBD1 TRBV5-4 . CASSRGQGGRETQYF TGTGCCAGCAGCAGGGGACAGGGGGGACGAGAGACCCAGTACTTC
TRBJ1-1 . TRBV29-1 . CSVAEGGGGTEAFF TGCAGCGTTGCCGAGGGGGGAGGGGGCACTGAAGCTTTCTTT
TRBJ1-1 . TRBV3-1/TRBV3-2 . CASSQLRNTEAFF TGTGCCAGCAGCCAACTCCGGAACACTGAAGCTTTCTTT
TRBJ1-5 TRBD1 TRBV18 . CASSPVPGQGLVRDQPQHF TGTGCCAGCTCACCGGTTCCGGGACAGGGATTAGTAAGAGATCAGCCCCAGCATTTT
TRBJ1-2 TRBD1 TRBV28 . CASSGDGQGAGYGYTF TGTGCCAGCAGTGGGGACGGACAGGGGGCGGGCTATGGCTACACCTTC
TRBJ2-3 . TRBV19 . CASSILGPNQGTQYF TGTGCCAGTAGTATCTTAGGACCAAACCAGGGTACGCAGTATTTT
TRBJ1-3 . TRBV19 . CASSAGNSGNTIYF TGTGCCAGTAGTGCCGGGAACTCTGGAAACACCATATATTTT
TRBJ1-6 . TRBV5-4 . CASSLDRRSNSPLHF TGTGCCAGCAGCTTGGATCGCAGGTCTAATTCACCCCTCCACTTT
TRBJ2-1 TRBD2 TRBV29-1 once CSAVGGGGLEQFF TGCAGCGCCGTTGGCGGGGGGGGACTTGAGCAGTTCTTC